Sequencing of this TCR beta chain was carried out in a study of liver allograft versus peripheral blood T cells. Study overall: Transplanted-liver T cell receptor repertoires were compared with recipients' peripheral blood repertoires.

TCRdb reprocessed the reads with MiXCR, giving one entry per CDR3 protein. The sample includes 10,000 or so distinct CDR3 sequences, around 18% of them seen just once. Trimming left V 4 bases short and J 4 bases short, with 11 bases between. This CDR3 has 13 amino acids. From germline, CDR1 is SGHNT and CDR2 YYREEE (reference sequence). Study findings and constraints: In liver allografts, T cell receptor repertoires reportedly differed from the repertoires found in peripheral blood.

By frequency in the sample, this clonotype is medium-sized. What it binds is unknown. The TCR comes from a human patient who had a liver transplant. Some T cells may be transferred from the graft donor. The V gene is TRBV5-4, the J gene TRBJ1-1, with a tentative D call TRBD1 (5 bases). The CDR3 bases are TGTGCCAGCAGCGGGACCTGGGCCACTGAAGCTTTCTTT. It yields the protein CASSGTWATEAFF.